This TCR beta chain was sequenced for a study of T cell repertoires in cytomegalovirus infection. The study's findings and limits: The ex vivo response showed dominance by HLA-C-restricted CMV-specific TCR beta clonotypes.

This clonotype was recorded once. The antigen is not known. TCRdb re-derived calls from the reads in MiXCR, one entry per CDR3 protein. The table lists 750,000 to 900,000 distinct CDR3 sequences, 25% to 30% of them singletons, with 13% in the top ten. Trimming shortened V by 7 bases and J by 4 bases, and 14 bases separated the two germline ends. The V gene's germline CDR1 is SQVTM and CDR2 ANQGSEA. The CDR3 runs 13 residues. Sequenced here: cultured CD8+ T cells from PBMCs, sampled from culture after CMV antigen stimulation. The chain uses TRBV29-1 and TRBJ2-1; perhaps TRBD1 as D (5 bases). The receptor comes from a human donor in good health (CMV status not recorded). Some clones in this sample may be carry-over from other donors' samples. The CDR3 sequence: CSAVPGLYNEQFF. CDR3 DNA: TGCAGCGCCGTACCAGGGCTTTACAATGAGCAGTTCTTC.